The TCR beta chain described here comes from a study of CD8 T cells in Susac syndrome. V lost 0 bases and J 0 bases, leaving 6 bases between the germline ends. Germline CDR1 GTSNPN, CDR2 SVGIG (reference sequence). CDR3 size: 14 residues. Negative isolation yielded CD4+ and CD8+ T cells, and FACS enriched TEMRA cells. Random hexamers served to reverse transcribe about 0.5 to 1 ug RNA. With immunoSEQ multiplex PCR, TCR beta CDR3 was amplified across 54 Vbeta and 13 Jbeta. MiXCR, run by TCRdb on the immunoSEQ multiplex PCR reads, gives a single entry per CDR3 protein. Of about 150,000 distinct CDR3 sequences in the sample, 95% were seen once.

The sequence derives from a human donor with multiple sclerosis. The sequencing sample was made of CD8+ T cells from PBMCs. The chain carries TRBV30 and TRBJ1-5; D unclear. DNA of the CDR3: TGTGCCTGGAGTGTAGTTGGTAGCAATCAGCCCCAGCATTTT. It translates to CAWSVVGSNQPQHF.